The 24 T cell receptor beta chains given below trace back to one sample, sequenced in a study of shared clonotypes between healthy human individuals. Here immunoSEQ multiplex PCR was the method, and the copy in TCRdb shows in-frame clones only, minus some. The sample gives millions of clones, approximately 95% of which show up once; roughly 0.36% is in the top ten. Sequences were obtained from naive CD4+ T cells from PBMCs. Noted subset: CD45RA+ positively selected. These receptors were obtained from a young man in good health. Some clones in this sample may be carry-over from other donors' samples.

The chain has TRBV28 and TRBJ1-2, with D perhaps TRBD1 (6 bases). CDR3 size: 14 residues. Germline assignment: CDR1 MDHEN and CDR2 SYDVKM. Trimming pared 5 bases from V and 4 bases from J, leaving 14 bases between. CDR3: CASSKTGPPYGYTF. Written as DNA, the CDR3 is TGTGCCAGCAGTAAAACAGGGCCCCCCTATGGCTACACCTTC.

The chain has TRBV28 and TRBJ2-7, with 12 bases aligning to TRBD2. J lost 7 bases, V lost 4 bases, and 2 bases had no gene match. Germline CDR1 and CDR2: MDHEN and SYDVKM. The CDR3 runs to 13 residues. CDR3 protein: CASSSGLAGEQYF. In DNA, the CDR3 is TGTGCCAGCAGTTCCGGACTAGCGGGGGAGCAGTACTTC. Using reference TRBV28 and TRBJ2-7 for the parts outside the CDR3, the full variable domain is DVKVTQSSRYLVKRTGEKVFLECVQDMDHENMFWYRQDPGLGLRLIYFSYDVKMKEKGDIPEGYSVSREKKERFSLILESASTNQTSMYLCASSSGLAGEQYFGPGTRLTVT.

This chain joins TRBV11-2 and TRBJ1-1; D call uncertain. The CDR3 runs 13 residues. Per the germline V gene, CDR1 is SGHAT and CDR2 is FQNNGV. V gave up 3 bases and J gave up 1 base, with 6 bases separating them. Here the CDR3 reads CASSFGQNTEAFF. Written as DNA, the CDR3 is TGTGCCAGCAGCTTTGGCCAGAACACTGAAGCTTTCTTT.

This sequence joins TRBV5-1 and TRBJ1-2; no clear D. The germline gives CDR1 SGHRS, CDR2 YFSETQ. The CDR3 has 14 amino acids. V shed 5 bases and J shed 0 bases, with 11 bases lying between them. CDR3 sequence (DNA): TGCGCCAGCAGGTTCGTGGGAGCTAACTATGGCTACACCTTC. This codes for CASRFVGANYGYTF.

The chain joins TRBV28 to TRBJ1-1; D gene unclear. The germline CDR1 and CDR2 sequences are MDHEN and SYDVKM. The CDR3 loop spans 14 amino acids. Between the trimmed V and J ends, which lost 4 bases and 1 base, there was a span of 10 bases. CDR3 protein: CASSSPPGNTEAFF. CDR3 DNA sequence: TGTGCCAGCAGTTCCCCCCCCGGGAACACTGAAGCTTTCTTT.

This sequence joins TRBV30 and TRBJ1-6; a possible D gene is TRBD1 (6 bases). The CDR3 loop spans 13 amino acids. Germline assignment: CDR1 GTSNPN and CDR2 SVGIG (reference sequence). V was shortened by 8 bases and J by 7 bases, with 15 bases between the two germline ends. CDR3 DNA sequence: TGTGCCGGACACAGGGAGAGGAATTCACCCCTCCACTTT. Translation: CAGHRERNSPLHF.

The rearrangement uses TRBV25-1 and TRBJ2-7, with D perhaps matching TRBD2 (6 bases). Trimming shortened V by 5 bases and J by 2 bases, and 16 bases separated the two germline ends. CDR3 size: 15 residues. Germline lookup yields CDR1 MGHDK and CDR2 SYGVNS. This CDR3 is CASSPRGTQTYEQYF. In DNA, the CDR3 is TGTGCCAGCAGTCCTCGGGGGACGCAAACCTACGAGCAGTACTTC.

This chain connects TRBV5-3 to TRBJ2-7, with TRBD1 as a possible D gene (5 bases). TRBV5-3 qualifies as an ORF whose function is uncertain. CDR3 size: 17 residues. V was pared by 4 bases and J by 0 bases, with 20 bases between. The CDR3 coding sequence is TGTGCCAGAAGCGCAAACGGAAAGTACAGGAGCTCCTACGAGCAGTACTTC. Translating gives CARSANGKYRSSYEQYF.

A note on this clone: The same CDR3 can be traced to other DNA sequences in this sample. The V call is TRBV7-9, the J call TRBJ2-3; no reliable D call. Germline V gene sequence: CDR1 SEHNR, CDR2 FQNEAQ (reference sequence). The CDR3 is 12 residues long. Between the trimmed V and J ends, which lost 3 bases and 4 bases, there was a span of 5 bases. The CDR3 sequence is CASSLVSDTQYF. CDR3 in DNA: TGTGCCAGCAGCTTGGTGTCAGATACGCAGTATTTT.

This clone has just one count. The V and J genes are TRBV18 and TRBJ2-2, with 7 nucleotides matching TRBD1. Trimming removed 6 bases from V and 1 base from J; junction bases left unmatched: 5. The V gene's germline CDR1 is KGHSH and CDR2 LQKENI. The CDR3 is 15 amino acids. The chain's CDR3 is CASSQTGLNTGELFF. CDR3 DNA: TGTGCCAGCTCTCAGACAGGGCTGAACACCGGGGAGCTGTTTTTT.

This clone showed up just once. The DNA of the CDR3 is TGTGCCAGCAGCTCCCCGACTATGGCAGGAAACACCATATATTTT. This encodes CASSSPTMAGNTIYF. The rearrangement joins TRBV5-4 to TRBJ1-3; D gene ambiguous. Germline values: CDR1 SGHNT, CDR2 YYREEE (reference sequence). CDR3 size: 15 residues. The V end was cut by 3 bases, the J end by 4 bases, with 14 bases between.

To note about this clone: At one of its ends the junction is not consistent with the germline gene, which may arise from a read error. Other DNA sequences in the same sample also yield this CDR3. The chain links TRBV7-3 to TRBJ2-1, with D maybe TRBD2 (6 bases). CDR3 length: 15 amino acids. Germline values: CDR1 SGHTA, CDR2 FQGTGA. CDR3 nucleotides: TGTGCCAGCAGCCTAACCGGGACTCCATACAATGAGCAGTTCTTC. It translates to CASSLTGTPYNEQFF. Based on the CDR3 plus reference TRBV7-3 and TRBJ2-1, the full variable domain is GAGVSQTPSNKVTEKGKYVELRCDPISGHTALYWYRQSLGQGPEFLIYFQGTGAADDSGLPNDRFFAVRPEGSVSTLKIQRTERGDSAVYLCASSLTGTPYNEQFFGPGTRLTVL.

In this sample, this clone turned up a few times. The genes are TRBV2 and TRBJ1-5; 8 bases map to TRBD1. Per germline, CDR1 SNHLY and CDR2 FYNNEI. The V segment lost 7 bases and the J segment 6 bases; nucleotides outside the gene matches: 17. The CDR3 runs to 17 residues. CDR3 bases: TGTGCCAGCATTCGGGACAGGCGGCCGCTTGCAGGTCAGCCCCAGCATTTT. Its translation is CASIRDRRPLAGQPQHF.

Remarks on this clone: A much bigger clone sits one base away, suggesting this may be a read error. V is TRBV7-9 and J is TRBJ1-1; D is undetermined. Per the germline V gene, CDR1 is SEHNR and CDR2 is FQNEAQ (reference sequence). V was clipped by 2 bases and J by 1 base, with 5 bases between them. The CDR3 totals 13 residues. This CDR3 reads CASSLHGNTEAFF. The CDR3 DNA is TGTGCCAGCAGCTTACACGGGAACACTGAAGCTTTCTTT.

The chain has TRBV19 and TRBJ2-2; 8 bases line up with TRBD2. Looked up from germline, CDR1 is LNHDA and CDR2 is SQIVND (reference sequence). The CDR3 totals 16 residues. Losses at the gene ends were 7 bases for V and 6 bases for J; bases not matched to a gene: 13. Written as DNA, the CDR3 is TGTGCCAGTACTCCTATTTGGGGACTAGTAGCCGGGGAGCTGTTTTTT. Translation: CASTPIWGLVAGELFF.

The chain is built from TRBV19 and TRBJ2-7, with a weak D call TRBD2 (6 bases). Germline assignment: CDR1 LNHDA and CDR2 SQIVND (reference sequence). The V and J ends lost 5 bases and 3 bases respectively, with 20 bases between them. CDR3 length: 16 residues. In DNA form, the CDR3 reads TGTGCCAGTAGTCCTCTCGGGAGCGAACCCCTCTACGAGCAGTACTTC. As protein: CASSPLGSEPLYEQYF. Variable domain in full (rest from reference TRBV19 and TRBJ2-7): DGGITQSPKYLFRKEGQNVTLSCEQNLNHDAMYWYRQDPGQGLRLIYYSQIVNDFQKGDIAEGYSVSREKKESFPLTVTSAQKNPTAFYLCASSPLGSEPLYEQYFGPGTRLTVT.

CDR3: CASSSSQGNTEAFF. CDR3 in DNA: TGTGCCAGCAGCTCGAGCCAGGGTAACACTGAAGCTTTCTTT. V and J are TRBV7-6 and TRBJ1-1; D may be TRBD1 (5 bases). CDR1 and CDR2 from the germline V gene are SGHVS and FNYEAQ. This CDR3 region has 14 residues. Trimming left V 4 bases short and J 2 bases short, with 11 bases between.

V is TRBV19 and J is TRBJ1-1; D gene uncertain. The CDR3 contains 17 residues. Germline V gene data show CDR1 as LNHDA and CDR2 as SQIVND (reference sequence). The V end lost 2 bases, the J end lost 6 bases, and 22 bases lay between the germline ends. CDR3: CASSISYNGGRTPEAFF. DNA of the CDR3: TGTGCCAGTAGTATAAGTTATAACGGCGGACGGACTCCTGAAGCTTTCTTT.

The chain is built from TRBV6-1 and TRBJ2-7, with TRBD1 matching over 9 bases. The length of the CDR3 is 14 residues. Germline loops: CDR1 MNHNS, CDR2 SASEGT. V shed 7 bases and J 5 bases; nucleotides not matched to a gene: 9. CDR3 coding DNA: TGTGCCAGCAAAATAGGGGACAGGGCCGACGAGCAGTACTTC. This sequence encodes CASKIGDRADEQYF.

The V and J genes are TRBV11-2 and TRBJ2-5, with TRBD2 matching 7 bases. Germline values: CDR1 SGHAT, CDR2 FQNNGV. The junction had 9 bases not matched to a gene; V was cut back by 1 base and J by 4 bases. The CDR3 has 16 amino acids. This CDR3 reads CASSLVRDPGGETQYF. The CDR3 nucleotides are TGTGCCAGCAGCTTAGTACGGGACCCGGGGGGAGAGACCCAGTACTTC.

CDR3 bases: TGTGCCAGCGGAGCGGGAGGTCAAGAGACCCAGTACTTC. As protein: CASGAGGQETQYF. This chain links TRBV9 with TRBJ2-5, with 9 bases lining up with TRBD2. The CDR3 runs 13 residues. The ends lost 7 bases at V and 2 bases at J; junction bases unmatched: 3. Germline V gene lookup returns CDR1 SGDLS and CDR2 YYNGEE.

This clone was seen a single time. This sequence joins TRBV5-1 and TRBJ2-1, with 9 positions matching TRBD2. Unmatched junction bases numbered 5, after V lost 3 bases and J lost 7 bases. Germline assignment: CDR1 SGHRS and CDR2 YFSETQ. The CDR3 runs to 14 residues. The CDR3 spells CASSWIAGENEQFF. Written as DNA, the CDR3 is TGCGCCAGCAGCTGGATAGCGGGAGAAAATGAGCAGTTCTTC.

The genes are TRBV7-3 and TRBJ2-1, with TRBD2 identical over 10 bases. The germline CDR1 and CDR2 sequences are SGHTA and FQGTGA. V trimming: 5 bases; J trimming: 0 bases; junction bases outside the gene matches: 13. The CDR3 consists of 19 residues. The CDR3 loop is CASSPNPALAGASYNEQFF. The CDR3 bases are TGTGCCAGCAGCCCTAACCCGGCGCTAGCGGGGGCCTCCTACAATGAGCAGTTCTTC. The whole variable domain, remainder taken from reference TRBV7-3 and TRBJ2-1, is GAGVSQTPSNKVTEKGKYVELRCDPISGHTALYWYRQSLGQGPEFLIYFQGTGAADDSGLPNDRFFAVRPEGSVSTLKIQRTERGDSAVYLCASSPNPALAGASYNEQFFGPGTRLTVL.

The chain links TRBV7-9 to TRBJ1-5, with D unresolved. From germline, CDR1 is SEHNR and CDR2 FQNEAQ (reference sequence). V lost 5 bases and J lost 4, with 9 bases in between. The CDR3 runs to 13 residues. The DNA of the CDR3 is TGTGCCAGCAGCCCTCAGGCAAATCAGCCCCAGCATTTT. Its translation: CASSPQANQPQHF. Full variable domain (remainder filled in from reference TRBV7-9 and TRBJ1-5): DTGVSQNPRHKITKRGQNVTFRCDPISEHNRLYWYRQTLGQGPEFLTYFQNEAQLEKSRLLSDRFSAERPKGSFSTLEIQRTEQGDSAMYLCASSPQANQPQHFGDGTRLSIL.